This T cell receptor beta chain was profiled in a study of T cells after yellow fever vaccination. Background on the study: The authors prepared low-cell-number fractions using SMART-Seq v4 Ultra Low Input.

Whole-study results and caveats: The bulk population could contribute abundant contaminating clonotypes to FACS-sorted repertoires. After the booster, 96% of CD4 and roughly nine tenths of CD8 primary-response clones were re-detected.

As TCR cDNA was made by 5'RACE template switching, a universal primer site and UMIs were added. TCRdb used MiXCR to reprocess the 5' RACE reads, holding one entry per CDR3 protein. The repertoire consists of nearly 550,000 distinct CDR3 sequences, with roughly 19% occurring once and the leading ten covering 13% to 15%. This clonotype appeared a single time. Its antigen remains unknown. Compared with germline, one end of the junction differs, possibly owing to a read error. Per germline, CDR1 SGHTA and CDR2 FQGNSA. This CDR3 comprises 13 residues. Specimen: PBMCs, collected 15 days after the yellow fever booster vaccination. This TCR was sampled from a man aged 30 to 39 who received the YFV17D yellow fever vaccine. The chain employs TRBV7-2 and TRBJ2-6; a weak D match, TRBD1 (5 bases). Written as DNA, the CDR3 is TGTGCCAGCAGCTTAACACAGGCCAACATCCTGACTTTC. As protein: CASSLTQANILTF.